The sequence of this TCR beta chain was determined in a study of cytomegalovirus exposure and HLA in healthy donors. The PCR had 60 Vbeta and 13 Jbeta primers. Assay used: immunoSEQ multiplex PCR; TCRdb lists only in-frame clones, some missing. The sample has some 40,000 clones, approximately 82% seen once. Worth noting for this clone: No antigen is known for it.

The V end lost 2 bases, the J end lost 2 bases, and 6 bases lay between the germline ends. CDR3 length: 13 amino acids. The V gene's germline CDR1 is MNHEY and CDR2 SVGAGI. General study results and limits: Over 150 TCR beta chains were listed as cytomegalovirus-associated. In vitro assays verified that three CMV-associated chains recognized CMV antigens specifically.

This chain links TRBV6-5 with TRBJ1-2; D is ambiguous. Material: PBMCs. The TCR originated in a woman under 30 in good health and CMV-seropositive. In DNA, the CDR3 is TGTGCCAGCAGTTACGGCAAAAACTATGGCTACACCTTC. Translating it yields CASSYGKNYGYTF.